The 21 T cell receptor beta chains presented below share a single source sample, sequenced in a study of cytomegalovirus exposure and HLA in healthy donors. PCR involved 60 Vbeta and 13 Jbeta primers. Clones were sequenced by immunoSEQ multiplex PCR, and TCRdb holds only the in-frame ones, with some missing. Of around 110,000 clones in the sample, 60% to 80% were seen once. Specimen: PBMCs. These receptors were collected from a female donor in good health and CMV-seronegative.

This clone was counted only a few times. The V call is TRBV9, the J call TRBJ2-1, with 13 bases lining up with TRBD2. The CDR3 loop spans 16 amino acids. In germline, CDR1 is SGDLS, CDR2 YYNGEE. V shed 4 bases and J 8 bases; nucleotides not matched to a gene: 9. CDR3 DNA sequence: TGTGCCAGCAGCTTGGGACTAGCGGGACCTCTCCATGAGCAGTTCTTC. Translating gives CASSLGLAGPLHEQFF.

V and J are TRBV5-1 and TRBJ2-7; no clear D. Trimming shortened V by 7 bases and J by 2 bases, and 13 bases separated the two germline ends. Germline V CDR1 and CDR2: SGHRS, YFSETQ. This CDR3 has 13 amino acids. This CDR3 is CASPCAPAYEQYF. DNA for the CDR3: TGCGCCAGCCCCTGTGCGCCTGCCTACGAGCAGTACTTC.

This clone was found a few times. The CDR3 coding sequence is TGTGCCAGCAGCTTGGGTGGTCTAGCGCCCTACGAGCAGTACTTC. Protein: CASSLGGLAPYEQYF. This chain joins TRBV5-4 and TRBJ2-7; D may be TRBD2 (6 bases). CDR3 length equals 15 residues. Germline CDR1 is SGHNT and CDR2 is YYREEE (reference sequence). V was shortened by 0 bases and J by 2 bases, with 12 bases between the two germline ends.

This clone appeared a few times. V and J are TRBV5-1 and TRBJ1-3, with 10 bases fitting TRBD1. CDR1 is SGHRS and CDR2 is YFSETQ in the germline V gene. V was clipped by 7 bases and J by 1 base; unmatched bases: 8. The CDR3 sequence is 16 residues long. The CDR3 is CASGRDRGASGNTIYF. CDR3 DNA: TGCGCCAGCGGACGGGACAGGGGCGCTTCTGGAAACACCATATATTTT.

The CDR3 DNA reads TGTGCCAGCAAACTAGACAGGGGGCGAACAGATACGCAGTATTTT. It translates to CASKLDRGRTDTQYF. The rearrangement joins TRBV7-2 to TRBJ2-3, with 10 bases aligning to TRBD1. CDR1 is SGHTA, CDR2 FQGNSA, per germline. The CDR3 is made up of 15 amino acids. With 7 bases clipped from V and 3 bases from J, the junction kept 7 bases outside the gene matches.

The rearrangement links TRBV2 to TRBJ2-5, with 7 bases identical to TRBD1. This CDR3 contains 15 residues. Germline assignment: CDR1 SNHLY and CDR2 FYNNEI. Trimming at V came to 5 bases and at J to 3 bases, leaving 9 bases not matched to a gene. DNA of the CDR3: TGTGCCAGCAGTCCTATGGGGACAGCAGAAGAGACCCAGTACTTC. It translates to CASSPMGTAEETQYF.

CDR3 sequence (DNA): TGTGCCAGCAGCATTAGCGGGGACACCTACGAGCAGTACTTC. Amino acids: CASSISGDTYEQYF. This chain uses TRBV9 with TRBJ2-7; 8 nucleotides line up with TRBD2. Germline CDR1 and CDR2: SGDLS and YYNGEE. The J segment lost 2 bases and the V segment lost 4 bases, leaving 5 bases of the junction unmatched. The CDR3 length is 14 residues. The full variable domain, completed using reference TRBV9 and TRBJ2-7, is DSGVTQTPKHLITATGQRVTLRCSPRSGDLSVYWYQQSLDQGLQFLIQYYNGEERAKGNILERFSAQQFPDLHSELNLSSLELGDSALYFCASSISGDTYEQYFGPGTRLTVT.

CDR3 sequence (DNA): TGTGCCTGGGGCAGGTCCTACGAGCAGTACTTC. This sequence encodes CAWGRSYEQYF. This rearrangement joins TRBV30 to TRBJ2-7; D is unclear. CDR1 is GTSNPN and CDR2 is SVGIG in the germline V gene (reference sequence). The ends were cut back, 5 bases at V and 1 base at J, with 6 bases in the middle. The CDR3 loop spans 11 amino acids.

Concerning this clone itself: At one boundary the junction diverges from the germline segment, which might be a read error. This chain connects TRBV10-3 to TRBJ2-7, with 8 nucleotides matching TRBD2. The CDR3 has 12 residues. Germline CDR1 and CDR2: ENHRY and SYGVKD. This chain's CDR3 is CAISDPSGRRNF. The CDR3 DNA sequence: TGTGCCATCAGTGATCCCAGCGGGAGAAGGAACTTC.

The V call is TRBV7-6, the J call TRBJ2-1; 9 bases agree with TRBD2. The V gene end was trimmed by 5 bases and the J gene end by 2 bases; junction bases not matched to a gene: 7. The CDR3 is made up of 16 amino acids. The germline V gene encodes CDR1 SGHVS and CDR2 FNYEAQ. CDR3 in DNA: TGTGCCAGCAGCACCCGTCTAGCGGGACCCTACAATGAGCAGTTCTTC. Residues: CASSTRLAGPYNEQFF.

V usage is TRBV19 and J usage is TRBJ2-4, with D possibly TRBD2 on 6 matching bases. The CDR3 sequence is 15 residues long. The germline V and J ends were trimmed by 7 bases and 0 bases, with 13 bases remaining between them. CDR1 and CDR2 from the germline V gene are LNHDA and SQIVND (reference sequence). DNA for the CDR3: TGTGCCAGTATTGGAGGGGCACTAGCCAAAAACATTCAGTACTTC. This encodes CASIGGALAKNIQYF.

This clone was counted between two and nine times. The V and J genes are TRBV6-1 and TRBJ1-1, with D possibly TRBD1 on 5 matching bases. V shed 5 bases and J shed 5 bases, with 9 bases lying between them. Germline loops: CDR1 MNHNS, CDR2 SASEGT. The CDR3 is 12 residues long. The CDR3 DNA is TGTGCCAGCAGTCAAAGACAGACTGAAGCTTTCTTT. Its protein is CASSQRQTEAFF.

J is TRBJ2-1 and V is TRBV10-1, with no clear D. The V gene's germline CDR1 is WNHNN and CDR2 SYGVQD (reference sequence). The CDR3 contains 14 residues. Trimming left V 0 bases short and J 3 bases short, with 6 bases between. CDR3 loop: CASSESPGYNEQFF. Here the CDR3 DNA reads TGCGCCAGCAGTGAGTCCCCGGGCTACAATGAGCAGTTCTTC.

This clone has only a few counts. The chain employs TRBV2 and TRBJ2-5; D remains unclear. V was clipped by 6 bases and J by 3 bases, with 14 bases between them. This CDR3 is 14 amino acids long. The germline V gene has CDR1 SNHLY and CDR2 FYNNEI. This chain's CDR3 is CASRSPMNKETQYF. Here the CDR3 DNA reads TGTGCCAGCAGGTCCCCTATGAATAAAGAGACCCAGTACTTC.

The J gene is TRBJ2-1, the V gene TRBV7-6; 7 bases fit TRBD2. The CDR3 is 15 amino acids. The germline gives CDR1 SGHVS, CDR2 FNYEAQ. Unmatched junction bases numbered 7, after V lost 4 bases and J lost 4 bases. The CDR3 nucleotides read TGTGCCAGCAGCTCACTAGCGATCGGGTACAATGAGCAGTTCTTC. Its translation: CASSSLAIGYNEQFF.

The V and J genes are TRBV19 and TRBJ1-2; D is perhaps TRBD1 (5 bases). CDR1 LNHDA and CDR2 SQIVND come from the germline V gene (reference sequence). Trimming left V 5 bases short and J 7 bases short, with 20 bases between. The CDR3 runs to 15 residues. The CDR3 reads CASSPNRTPLRGYTF. The CDR3 nucleotides are TGTGCCAGTAGTCCAAACAGGACACCCTTGCGTGGCTACACCTTC.

This rearrangement joins TRBV6-5 to TRBJ1-5; D possibly corresponds to TRBD1 (6 bases). Per the germline V gene, CDR1 is MNHEY and CDR2 is SVGAGI. CDR3 size: 12 residues. V dropped 5 bases and J dropped 7 bases, with 9 bases sitting between them. CDR3 amino acids: CASSTTGQPQHF. CDR3 DNA: TGTGCCAGCAGTACAACAGGGCAGCCCCAGCATTTT.

The V call is TRBV15, the J call TRBJ2-3, with 8 bases aligning to TRBD2. V dropped 3 bases and J dropped 5; count of bases not matched to a gene: 13. Germline V gives CDR1 LNHNV, CDR2 YYDKDF (reference sequence). This CDR3 is built from 17 residues. This CDR3 reads CATSRARGTRAEDTQYF. CDR3 DNA sequence: TGTGCCACCAGCAGGGCCCGAGGGACTAGGGCAGAAGATACGCAGTATTTT.

The chain recombines TRBV7-9 with TRBJ2-7; 8 bases align to TRBD2. The CDR3 is made up of 15 amino acids. Germline trimming cut 2 bases from V and 5 bases from J; bases unmatched to any gene: 8. CDR1 is SEHNR and CDR2 is FQNEAQ in the germline V gene (reference sequence). As DNA, the CDR3 is TGTGCCAGCAGCTTACCGGGAGGGCCGGGTAACGAGCAGTACTTC. Its translation: CASSLPGGPGNEQYF.

V usage is TRBV5-1 and J usage is TRBJ1-2; possible D gene TRBD1, 5 bases. This CDR3 comprises 16 residues. Per the germline V gene, CDR1 is SGHRS and CDR2 is YFSETQ. Trimming took off 4 bases at V and 4 bases at J, with 20 bases between the two ends. CDR3 in amino acids: CASSTEGRARGYGYTF. The DNA of the CDR3 is TGCGCCAGCAGCACGGAGGGACGAGCCCGGGGCTATGGCTACACCTTC.

This clone came up a few times. The chain is built from TRBV7-2 and TRBJ2-7; 7 bases fit TRBD2. CDR3 size: 16 residues. In germline, CDR1 is SGHTA, CDR2 FQGNSA. V trimming: 0 bases; J trimming: 0 bases; junction bases outside the gene matches: 5. The DNA of the CDR3 is TGTGCCAGCAGCTTAGCGGCTAGCGGAGTCTCCTACGAGCAGTACTTC. It is translated as CASSLAASGVSYEQYF.